Detailed here is one T cell receptor (beta chain). Profiling relied on immunoSEQ multiplex PCR, and the TCRdb table lists in-frame clones only, not all of them. The sample has approximately 45,000 clones; approximately 80% are singletons. The data were taken from a study of neoadjuvant anti-PD-1 for oral cavity cancer. Time point in this sample: after neoadjuvant nivolumab, at surgical resection. The J segment lost 4 bases and the V segment lost 3 bases, leaving 9 bases of the junction unmatched. CDR3 length equals 15 residues. Germline lookup yields CDR1 SGDLS and CDR2 YYNGEE. The source is a person aged 35-79 years with oral cavity squamous cell carcinoma. The sequencing used PBMCs, collected after nivolumab (anti-PD-1) treatment. The chain uses TRBV9 and TRBJ1-2; 7 bases fit TRBD1. The CDR3 protein is CASSEGAEPGYGYTF. The CDR3 coding sequence is TGTGCCAGCAGCGAGGGGGCAGAGCCCGGCTATGGCTACACCTTC.